This T cell receptor (beta chain) came from a study of T cell responses to AZD1222 COVID-19 vaccine. This table comes from immunoSEQ multiplex PCR, and its TCRdb copy is limited to in-frame clones, with some not included. The sample has around 150,000 clones, about 93% seen once. Broader study findings: In a largely white British group with more females than males, clonal diversity was possibly underestimated. Reportedly, nearly half the spike-specific TCRs target unmutated variant regions. Spike-wide coverage was observed for vaccine-associated CD4 TCRs, with dominant responses at 160-218 and 743-854.

Germline CDR1 and CDR2: KGHDR and SFDVKD. The ends were cut back, 3 bases at V and 2 bases at J, with 9 bases in the middle. The CDR3 spans 14 residues. Details on this clone: Its antigen remains unknown.

This TCR was recovered from an adult in good health. The input for sequencing was peripheral blood, taken on day 0 of AZD1222 vaccination. The chain couples TRBV24-1 to TRBJ2-5, with TRBD2 as a possible D gene (5 bases). CDR3 sequence reads: CATSDEGRQETQYF. In nucleotides, the CDR3 is TGTGCCACCAGTGATGAGGGCAGGCAAGAGACCCAGTACTTC.